One sample yielded the 17 T cell receptor beta chains listed below, sequenced in a study of blood T cell repertoires in COVID-19. Profiling relied on immunoSEQ multiplex PCR, and the TCRdb table lists in-frame clones only, not all of them. The sample comprises about 130,000 clones, around 84% of which are singletons, and approximately 18% rests with the top ten. What was sequenced was peripheral blood. The receptors shown here come from a woman aged 80 or over with acute or convalescent COVID-19.

This clone turned up a few times. The chain combines TRBV5-1 with TRBJ1-6; 7 nucleotides match TRBD1. Trimming at V came to 9 bases and at J to 5 bases, leaving 5 bases not matched to a gene. CDR3 length: 13 residues. The germline V gene has CDR1 SGHRS and CDR2 YFSETQ. The CDR3 region is CATRDRDNSPLHF. The CDR3 nucleotides read TGCGCCACCAGGGACAGAGATAATTCACCCCTCCACTTT.

This rearrangement joins TRBV5-1 to TRBJ1-1, with 7 bases identical to TRBD1. CDR1 is SGHRS, CDR2 YFSETQ, per germline. The CDR3 is 13 residues long. With 4 bases clipped from V and 6 bases from J, the junction kept 6 bases outside the gene matches. DNA for the CDR3: TGCGCCAGCAGCCAACAGGGGAGAGCTGAAGCTTTCTTT. It translates to CASSQQGRAEAFF.

The chain employs TRBV7-2 and TRBJ1-2; D gene unclear. V was cut by 1 base and J by 7 bases, with 22 bases left in between. The CDR3 contains 17 residues. The germline gives CDR1 SGHTA, CDR2 FQGNSA. CDR3 residues: CASSLVSDREAHRGYTF. CDR3 DNA: TGTGCCAGCAGCTTAGTGAGTGATAGGGAGGCCCACCGTGGCTACACCTTC. Full variable domain (missing parts from reference TRBV7-2 and TRBJ1-2): GAGVSQSPSNKVTEKGKDVELRCDPISGHTALYWYRQSLGQGLEFLIYFQGNSAPDKSGLPSDRFSAERTGGSVSTLTIQRTQQEDSAVYLCASSLVSDREAHRGYTFGSGTRLTVV.

The chain joins TRBV12-5 to TRBJ2-2, with D perhaps TRBD1 (5 bases). Germline assignment: CDR1 LGHNT and CDR2 FRNRAP. V was cut by 7 bases and J by 7 bases, with 13 bases left in between. The CDR3 consists of 13 residues. The CDR3 nucleotides read TGTGCTAGTGCCCTTAGGGGAAGCGGGGAGCTGTTTTTT. It is translated as CASALRGSGELFF. The complete variable domain, with remaining parts taken from reference TRBV12-5 and TRBJ2-2, reads DARVTQTPRHKVTEMGQEVTMRCQPILGHNTVFWYRQTMMQGLELLAYFRNRAPLDDSGMPKDRFSAEMPDATLATLKIQPSEPRDSAVYFCASALRGSGELFFGEGSRLTVL.

The chain carries TRBV5-1 and TRBJ2-7; 8 bases agree with TRBD1. Germline CDR1 SGHRS, CDR2 YFSETQ. The CDR3 covers 15 residues. With 1 base clipped from V and 4 bases from J, the junction kept 7 bases outside the gene matches. The CDR3 DNA follows: TGCGCCAGCAGCTTGTGGCTACAGGGGGAGTACGAGCAGTACTTC. As protein: CASSLWLQGEYEQYF. The full variable domain, in which reference TRBV5-1 and TRBJ2-7 provide the parts outside the CDR3, is KAGVTQTPRYLIKTRGQQVTLSCSPISGHRSVSWYQQTPGQGLQFLFEYFSETQRNKGNFPGRFSGRQFSNSRSEMNVSTLELGDSALYLCASSLWLQGEYEQYFGPGTRLTVT.

The sample holds one count of this clone. This rearrangement joins TRBV6-1 to TRBJ2-7, with 9 bases lining up with TRBD1. The germline CDR1 and CDR2 sequences are MNHNS and SASEGT. The CDR3 loop spans 16 amino acids. Trimming took 4 bases from V and 2 from J; bases not matched to a gene: 9. DNA of the CDR3: TGTGCCAGCAGTGTCCCCAAGGGACAGGGTACCTACGAGCAGTACTTC. As protein: CASSVPKGQGTYEQYF.

The V call is TRBV10-3, the J call TRBJ1-4, with TRBD1 matching 7 bases. Germline V gene data show CDR1 as ENHRY and CDR2 as SYGVKD. V shed 10 bases, J shed 5 bases, and the junction held 7 bases outside the gene matches. The CDR3 extends over 13 amino acids. This chain's CDR3 is CATSAGGNEKLFF. CDR3 sequence (DNA): TGTGCCACCTCCGCAGGGGGGAATGAAAAACTGTTTTTT.

This chain uses TRBV11-2 with TRBJ2-1; TRBD2 matches 13 bases. Germline CDR1 SGHAT, CDR2 FQNNGV. V was pared by 1 base and J by 9 bases, with 6 bases of the junction left unmatched. This CDR3 contains 16 residues. Here the CDR3 DNA reads TGTGCCAGCAGCTTAGGGGGACTAGCGGGAAAAATTGAGCAGTTCTTC. Residues: CASSLGGLAGKIEQFF.

In the case of this clone: The same CDR3 is also encoded by other DNA sequences in this sample. This chain connects TRBV6-1 to TRBJ2-1; 16 nucleotides align to TRBD2. V shed 6 bases and J 8 bases; nucleotides not matched to a gene: 4. This CDR3 has 15 amino acids. CDR1 and CDR2 from the germline V gene are MNHNS and SASEGT. DNA for the CDR3: TGTGCCAGCAGACCGGGACTAGCGGGGGGGGATGAGCAGTTCTTC. This translates into CASRPGLAGGDEQFF.

J is TRBJ1-6 and V is TRBV5-6; D not resolved. Trimming took 1 base from V and 1 from J, leaving 9 bases between them. The CDR3 runs to 16 residues. Germline assignment: CDR1 SGHDT and CDR2 YYEEEE. The CDR3 loop reads CASSLPGGSYNSPLHF. CDR3 DNA sequence: TGTGCCAGCAGCTTGCCGGGAGGGTCCTATAATTCACCCCTCCACTTT.

The chain couples TRBV7-6 to TRBJ2-3; D might be TRBD1 (6 bases). The V gene's germline CDR1 is SGHVS and CDR2 FNYEAQ. Trimming removed 4 bases from V and 2 bases from J, with 13 bases in between. This CDR3 has 15 residues. This CDR3 reads CASSSVGTPTDTQYF. The CDR3 DNA reads as TGTGCCAGCAGCTCGGTCGGGACACCCACAGATACGCAGTATTTT.

The chain joins TRBV10-3 to TRBJ1-2; D unclear. The V and J ends lost 0 bases and 7 bases respectively, with 6 bases between them. The CDR3 covers 12 residues. CDR1 is ENHRY, CDR2 SYGVKD, per germline. In DNA, the CDR3 is TGTGCCATCAGTGAGTCGAACGGTGGCTACACCTTC. It specifies CAISESNGGYTF.

V usage is TRBV5-6 and J usage is TRBJ2-1; the match to TRBD2 covers 7 bases. V trimming: 2 bases; J trimming: 8 bases; junction bases outside the gene matches: 10. The CDR3 is 15 amino acids. Germline lookup yields CDR1 SGHDT and CDR2 YYEEEE. This chain's CDR3 is CASSLGPTSADEQFF. CDR3 coding DNA: TGTGCCAGCAGCTTAGGCCCAACTAGCGCGGATGAGCAGTTCTTC.

The rearrangement links TRBV7-2 to TRBJ2-7, with 11 bases lining up with TRBD2. Germline V lookup: CDR1 SGHTA, CDR2 FQGNSA. The CDR3 contains 14 residues. Trimming took 5 bases from V and 4 from J; bases not matched to a gene: 4. The CDR3 DNA sequence: TGTGCCAGCAGCCTGACTAGCGGGACATACGAGCAGTACTTC. As protein: CASSLTSGTYEQYF.

This chain joins TRBV2 and TRBJ2-2; TRBD2 is a possible D gene (5 bases). CDR1 is SNHLY and CDR2 is FYNNEI in the germline V gene. This CDR3 is built from 16 residues. V was cut by 5 bases and J by 0 bases, with 13 bases left in between. The CDR3 DNA reads TGTGCCAGCAGTCCACACGGGATGTCGAACACCGGGGAGCTGTTTTTT. It encodes CASSPHGMSNTGELFF.

J is TRBJ1-2 and V is TRBV2, with unresolved D. The ends were cut back, 3 bases at V and 5 bases at J, with 10 bases in the middle. This CDR3 contains 13 residues. Germline V gives CDR1 SNHLY, CDR2 FYNNEI. The CDR3 here is CASSERSFYGYTF. The CDR3, as DNA: TGTGCCAGCAGTGAGAGGTCATTTTATGGCTACACCTTC. The variable domain in full, with the rest retrieved from reference TRBV2 and TRBJ1-2, is EPEVTQTPSHQVTQMGQEVILRCVPISNHLYFYWYRQILGQKVEFLVSFYNNEISEKSEIFDDQFSVERPDGSNFTLKIRSTKLEDSAMYFCASSERSFYGYTFGSGTRLTVV.

In DNA, the CDR3 is TGTGCCAGCAGCGCGCCGGGACAGGGTATCAATGAGCAGTTCTTC. This codes for CASSAPGQGINEQFF. This chain uses TRBV7-9 with TRBJ2-1, with 9 bases that match TRBD1. Trimming cost V 5 bases and J 6 bases; bases outside gene matches: 8. CDR1 is SEHNR, CDR2 FQNEAQ, per germline (reference sequence). The CDR3 is 15 residues long.